This T cell receptor (beta chain) is from a study of regulatory T cells in long-lasting Graves disease. This clonotype was recorded a few times. Its matching antigen is unknown. Noted time point: newly diagnosed GD, antithyroid drugs for less than 3 months. Scientists built the TCR library using RNA that was extracted from PBMCs. The study, taken as a whole, reports: TRBV28, TRBJ1-2 and TRBJ2-5 were favored in persistent disease.

The V gene end was trimmed by 4 bases and the J gene end by 5 bases; junction bases not matched to a gene: 8. The CDR3 is 15 residues long. Germline CDR1 reads DFQATT; CDR2 reads SNEGSKA (reference sequence). Construction of the TCR beta libraries employed iRepertoire HTBI primers in conjunction with Arm-PCR of CDR3 regions. TCRdb re-called the multiplex PCR reads through MiXCR, storing one row per CDR3 protein. The data hold 350,000 to 500,000 distinct CDR3 sequences, with 15% to 20% observed a single time. Separately, the same data were catalogued under a study of T cells in Graves' hyperthyroidism and ophthalmopathy.

This TCR came from a woman aged 25-40 years with Graves disease. This specimen consisted of peripheral blood mononuclear cells (PBMCs), obtained at new diagnosis, from a patient treated with antithyroid drugs. V usage is TRBV20-1 and J usage is TRBJ1-5; 10 nucleotides align to TRBD1. The CDR3 sequence: CSATSPGQGYQPQHF. As DNA, the CDR3 is TGCAGTGCTACTTCTCCGGGACAGGGGTATCAGCCCCAGCATTTT.